This T cell receptor beta chain was identified in a study of CD8 T cells in ankylosing spondylitis. A single record per CDR3 protein comes from TCRdb applying MiXCR to the 5' RACE reads. The table lists hundreds of thousands of distinct CDR3 sequences, approximately 9% of them singletons, with almost 7% in the top ten. Study-level results: Reportedly, matched ankylosing spondylitis synovial fluid was significantly enriched for disease-linked clones. Clones that were linked to disease were CD8+ and were relatively rare in peripheral blood.

This clonotype was observed many times. Its antigen is not identified. The material sequenced was blood, either unsorted or a sorted T cell fraction (not recorded which). The sequence came from a male donor with ankylosing spondylitis or in good health (not recorded which).

The CDR3 reads CAIRGQGYGYTF. The CDR3 DNA follows: TGTGCCATCAGAGGACAGGGCTATGGCTACACCTTC. V usage is TRBV10-3 and J usage is TRBJ1-2; 8 nucleotides align to TRBD1. Germline V gene sequence: CDR1 ENHRY, CDR2 SYGVKD. V shed 6 bases, J shed 4 bases, and the junction held 1 base outside the gene matches. There are 12 residues in the CDR3.